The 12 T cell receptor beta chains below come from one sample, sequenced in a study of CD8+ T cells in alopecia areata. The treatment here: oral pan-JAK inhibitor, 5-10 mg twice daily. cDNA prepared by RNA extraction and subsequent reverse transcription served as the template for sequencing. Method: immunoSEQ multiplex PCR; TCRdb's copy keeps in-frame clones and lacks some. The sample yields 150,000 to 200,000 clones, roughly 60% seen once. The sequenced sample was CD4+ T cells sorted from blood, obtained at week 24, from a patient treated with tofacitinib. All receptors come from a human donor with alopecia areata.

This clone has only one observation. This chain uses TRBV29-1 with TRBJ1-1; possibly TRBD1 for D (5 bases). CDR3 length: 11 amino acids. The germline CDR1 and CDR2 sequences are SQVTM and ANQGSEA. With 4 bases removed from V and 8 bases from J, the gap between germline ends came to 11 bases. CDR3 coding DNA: TGCAGCGTTGTTGGGACCGCGGAAGCTTTCTTT. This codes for CSVVGTAEAFF.

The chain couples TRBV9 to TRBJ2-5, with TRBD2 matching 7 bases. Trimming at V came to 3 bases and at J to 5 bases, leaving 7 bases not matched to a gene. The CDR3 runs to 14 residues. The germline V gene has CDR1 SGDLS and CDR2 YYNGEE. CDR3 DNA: TGTGCCAGCAGCGCCACGGGGGGAGGGGAGACCCAGTACTTC. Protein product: CASSATGGGETQYF.

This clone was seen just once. The CDR3 is CASSSATNYGYTF. CDR3 DNA sequence: TGTGCCAGCAGTTCCGCTACTAACTATGGCTACACCTTC. The V and J genes are TRBV27 and TRBJ1-2; no reliable D call. This CDR3 spans 13 amino acids. V dropped 4 bases and J dropped 0 bases, with 6 bases sitting between them. Germline V lookup: CDR1 MNHEY, CDR2 SMNVEV (reference sequence).

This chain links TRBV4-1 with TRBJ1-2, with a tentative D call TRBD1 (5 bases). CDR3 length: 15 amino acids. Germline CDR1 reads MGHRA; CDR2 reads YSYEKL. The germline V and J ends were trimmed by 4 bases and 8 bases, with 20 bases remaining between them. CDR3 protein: CASSPSDQGTRGYTF. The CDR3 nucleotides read TGCGCCAGCAGCCCAAGTGATCAGGGAACGCGAGGCTACACCTTC.

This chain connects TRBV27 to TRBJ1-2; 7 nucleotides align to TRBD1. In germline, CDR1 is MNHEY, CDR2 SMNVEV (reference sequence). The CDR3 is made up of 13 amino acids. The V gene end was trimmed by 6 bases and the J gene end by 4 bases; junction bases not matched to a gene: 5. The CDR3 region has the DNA TGTGCCAGCAGATCAGGGACAGTCTATGGCTACACCTTC. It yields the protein CASRSGTVYGYTF.

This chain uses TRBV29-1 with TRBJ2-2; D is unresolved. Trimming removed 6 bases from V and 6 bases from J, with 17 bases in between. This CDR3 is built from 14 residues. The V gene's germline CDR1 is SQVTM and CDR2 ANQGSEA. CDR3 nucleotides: TGCAGCGTCGCTCGGGTATCGGGCTCCGGGGAGCTGTTTTTT. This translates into CSVARVSGSGELFF.

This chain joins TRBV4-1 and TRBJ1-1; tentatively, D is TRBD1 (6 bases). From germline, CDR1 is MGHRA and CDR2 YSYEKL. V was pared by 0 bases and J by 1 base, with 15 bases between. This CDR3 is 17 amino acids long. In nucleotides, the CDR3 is TGCGCCAGCAGCCAAGATCCGGGGATGACAGGGAACACTGAAGCTTTCTTT. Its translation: CASSQDPGMTGNTEAFF.

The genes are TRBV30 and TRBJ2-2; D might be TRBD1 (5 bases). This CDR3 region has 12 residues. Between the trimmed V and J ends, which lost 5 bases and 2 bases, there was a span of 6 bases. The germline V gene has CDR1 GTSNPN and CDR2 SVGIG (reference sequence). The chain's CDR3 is CAWDSNTGELFF. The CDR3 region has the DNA TGTGCCTGGGACAGCAACACCGGGGAGCTGTTTTTT.

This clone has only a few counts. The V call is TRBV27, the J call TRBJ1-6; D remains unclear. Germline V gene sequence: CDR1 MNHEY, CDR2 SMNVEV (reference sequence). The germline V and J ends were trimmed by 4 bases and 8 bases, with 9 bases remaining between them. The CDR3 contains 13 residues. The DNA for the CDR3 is TGTGCCAGCAGTTGGTCCGCGGATTCACCCCTCCACTTT. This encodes CASSWSADSPLHF.

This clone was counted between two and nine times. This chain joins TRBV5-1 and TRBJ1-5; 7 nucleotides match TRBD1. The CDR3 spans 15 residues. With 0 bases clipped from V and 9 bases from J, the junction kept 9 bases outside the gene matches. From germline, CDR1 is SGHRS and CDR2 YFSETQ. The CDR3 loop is CASSLDGDRGSPQHF. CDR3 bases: TGCGCCAGCAGCTTGGATGGGGACAGAGGATCGCCCCAGCATTTT.

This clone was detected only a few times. In DNA form, the CDR3 reads TGTGCCAGCAGCTTAACCGGGATCAATGAGCAGTTCTTC. Translating it yields CASSLTGINEQFF. This chain joins TRBV11-2 and TRBJ2-1; TRBD2 is a possible D gene (5 bases). V lost 2 bases, J lost 6 bases, and 8 bases lay in between. CDR1 is SGHAT, CDR2 FQNNGV, per germline. The CDR3 is 13 residues long.

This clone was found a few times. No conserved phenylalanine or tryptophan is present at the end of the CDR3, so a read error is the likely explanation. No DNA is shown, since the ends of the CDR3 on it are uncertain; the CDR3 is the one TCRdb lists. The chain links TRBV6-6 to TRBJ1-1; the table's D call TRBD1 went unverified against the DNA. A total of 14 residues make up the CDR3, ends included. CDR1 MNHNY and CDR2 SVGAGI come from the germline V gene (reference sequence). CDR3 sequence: CASSHARGAQGKVV.